Below are 31 T cell receptor beta chains sequenced from a single sample in a study of blood T cell repertoires in COVID-19. Sequencing used immunoSEQ multiplex PCR; TCRdb keeps in-frame clones, though not all of them. This table holds about 93,000 clones, roughly 89% found once. Sequenced material: peripheral blood. These receptors all stem from a man over 45 with acute or convalescent COVID-19.

This chain uses TRBV30 with TRBJ2-1; 12 bases are a match to TRBD2. Germline trimming cut 2 bases from V and 5 bases from J; bases unmatched to any gene: 4. The CDR3 totals 15 residues. Per germline, CDR1 GTSNPN and CDR2 SVGIG (reference sequence). The CDR3, as DNA: TGTGCCTGGAGTTGGACTAGCGGGGCCCACAATGAGCAGTTCTTC. This translates into CAWSWTSGAHNEQFF.

The rearrangement joins TRBV5-4 to TRBJ2-1, with D possibly matching TRBD1 (6 bases). The CDR3 spans 14 residues. The V gene lost 3 bases and the J gene lost 5 bases, with 12 bases spanning the gap. CDR1 is SGHNT, CDR2 YYREEE, per germline (reference sequence). CDR3 amino acids: CASSSRTGNNEQFF. The CDR3 region has the DNA TGTGCCAGCAGCTCACGAACAGGGAACAATGAGCAGTTCTTC. The variable domain in full, with the rest retrieved from reference TRBV5-4 and TRBJ2-1, is ETGVTQSPTHLIKTRGQQVTLRCSSQSGHNTVSWYQQALGQGPQFIFQYYREEENGRGNFPPRFSGLQFPNYSSELNVNALELDDSALYLCASSSRTGNNEQFFGPGTRLTVL.

This clone was observed once. The chain uses TRBV7-2 and TRBJ2-1, with D possibly being TRBD1 (6 bases). Germline values: CDR1 SGHTA, CDR2 FQGNSA. The CDR3 is 14 residues long. Trimming shortened V by 0 bases and J by 7 bases, and 10 bases separated the two germline ends. CDR3 DNA sequence: TGTGCCAGCAGCTTAGCGCCAGGGACAAATGAGCAGTTCTTC. This sequence encodes CASSLAPGTNEQFF. The entire variable domain, with the rest obtained from reference TRBV7-2 and TRBJ2-1, is as follows: GAGVSQSPSNKVTEKGKDVELRCDPISGHTALYWYRQSLGQGLEFLIYFQGNSAPDKSGLPSDRFSAERTGGSVSTLTIQRTQQEDSAVYLCASSLAPGTNEQFFGPGTRLTVL.

The chain recombines TRBV6-5 with TRBJ2-5; 12 positions match TRBD1. Germline V lookup: CDR1 MNHEY, CDR2 SVGAGI. CDR3 length equals 14 residues. Trimming removed 5 bases from V and 5 bases from J; junction bases left unmatched: 3. CDR3 region: CASSRDRGLETQYF. The CDR3 bases are TGTGCCAGCAGTCGGGACAGGGGGCTTGAGACCCAGTACTTC.

CDR3 sequence (DNA): TGTGCCAGCAGCGTAGCTCTAGCGGGGTACAATGAGCAGTTCTTC. Its protein is CASSVALAGYNEQFF. V gene TRBV9 combines with J gene TRBJ2-1, with 9 bases lining up with TRBD2. With 0 bases clipped from V and 4 bases from J, the junction kept 2 bases outside the gene matches. This CDR3 contains 15 residues. The V gene's germline CDR1 is SGDLS and CDR2 YYNGEE.

The rearrangement links TRBV5-5 to TRBJ2-5, with 8 positions matching TRBD2. This CDR3 comprises 15 residues. From germline, CDR1 is SGHKS and CDR2 YYEKEE (reference sequence). The ends lost 4 bases at V and 0 bases at J; junction bases unmatched: 5. In nucleotides, the CDR3 is TGTGCCAGCAGCCTGGCGGGGGGCGACCAAGAGACCCAGTACTTC. Amino acids: CASSLAGGDQETQYF.

The chain links TRBV7-9 to TRBJ2-5; TRBD1 agrees at 12 bases. Germline trimming cut 6 bases from V and 4 bases from J; bases unmatched to any gene: 3. The CDR3 sequence is 14 residues long. Germline loops: CDR1 SEHNR, CDR2 FQNEAQ (reference sequence). CDR3 in DNA: TGTGCCAGCAGTCCGGGACAGGGGGCAGAGACCCAGTACTTC. It encodes CASSPGQGAETQYF.

The J gene is TRBJ2-7, the V gene TRBV2; 7 nucleotides agree with TRBD1. With V trimmed by 7 bases and J by 4 bases, 7 bases remained unmatched. Germline CDR1 reads SNHLY; CDR2 reads FYNNEI. This CDR3 comprises 13 residues. CDR3: CASTADRFYEQYF. CDR3 DNA sequence: TGTGCCAGCACGGCGGACAGGTTTTACGAGCAGTACTTC.

This clone was picked up one time. The chain combines TRBV7-3 with TRBJ2-7; 9 positions match TRBD2. The J segment lost 0 bases and the V segment lost 4 bases, leaving 13 bases of the junction unmatched. Germline V gene sequence: CDR1 SGHTA, CDR2 FQGTGA. The CDR3 spans 18 residues. CDR3 in DNA: TGTGCCAGCAGCTCCCCCTCCCTAGCGGGAAGGAGCTCCTACGAGCAGTACTTC. It yields the protein CASSSPSLAGRSSYEQYF.

The chain links TRBV6-6 to TRBJ2-7; 10 nucleotides match TRBD1. The length of the CDR3 is 14 residues. V was clipped by 6 bases and J by 4 bases; unmatched bases: 6. Germline V gene data show CDR1 as MNHNY and CDR2 as SVGAGI (reference sequence). Here the CDR3 DNA reads TGTGCCAGCAGAACGGGACAGGGGCTATACGAGCAGTACTTC. It specifies CASRTGQGLYEQYF.

A remark on this clone: At the DNA level, this CDR3 is encoded by other sequences in the same sample as well. CDR3 nucleotides: TGTGCCAGCAGCACCAGAGCTAGCGGGGGGGCAGGTGATACGCAGTATTTT. Translated: CASSTRASGGAGDTQYF. The J gene is TRBJ2-3, the V gene TRBV7-3; the match to TRBD2 covers 12 bases. This CDR3 has 17 amino acids. With 5 bases clipped from V and 6 bases from J, the junction kept 12 bases outside the gene matches. Germline V gives CDR1 SGHTA, CDR2 FQGTGA.

The chain employs TRBV30 and TRBJ1-6, with 8 bases matching TRBD1. J lost 7 bases, V lost 4 bases, and 15 bases had no gene match. Germline V gene data show CDR1 as GTSNPN and CDR2 as SVGIG (reference sequence). This CDR3 is 17 amino acids long. The CDR3: CAWTPGGDRGVNSPLHF. Here the CDR3 DNA reads TGTGCCTGGACCCCAGGAGGAGACAGGGGTGTAAATTCACCCCTCCACTTT.

The chain has TRBV9 and TRBJ2-3; 8 bases are shared with TRBD2. V lost 6 bases, J lost 1 base, and 4 bases stayed unmatched. CDR3 length: 14 residues. Per germline, CDR1 SGDLS and CDR2 YYNGEE. Here the CDR3 DNA reads TGTGCCAGCACGAGAGCGGGAGGCACAGATACGCAGTATTTT. Protein: CASTRAGGTDTQYF.

V gene TRBV6-2 or TRBV6-3 combines with J gene TRBJ2-1, with 9 nucleotides matching TRBD1. Germline values: CDR1 MNHEY, CDR2 SVGEGT. Trimming at V came to 5 bases and at J to 6 bases, leaving 11 bases not matched to a gene. The CDR3 covers 16 residues. The CDR3 spells CASSDPGTGSLNEQFF. The CDR3 nucleotides read TGTGCCAGCAGTGACCCCGGGACAGGGAGCCTCAATGAGCAGTTCTTC.

J is TRBJ1-2 and V is TRBV5-6; 8 nucleotides align to TRBD1. CDR3 size: 14 residues. The ends lost 0 bases at V and 4 bases at J; junction bases unmatched: 2. Germline CDR1 SGHDT, CDR2 YYEEEE. The CDR3 sequence is CASSLGTGLYGYTF. The CDR3 nucleotides read TGTGCCAGCAGCTTGGGGACAGGGCTCTATGGCTACACCTTC.

The V and J genes are TRBV18 and TRBJ1-5; 7 bases fit TRBD1. The germline CDR1 and CDR2 sequences are KGHSH and LQKENI. The CDR3 is 15 residues long. The trim removed 1 base at V and 2 bases at J, leaving 2 bases unmatched. The CDR3 DNA is TGTGCCAGCTCACCACAGGGGGCGGGCAATCAGCCCCAGCATTTT. Protein: CASSPQGAGNQPQHF. Variable domain in full (rest from reference TRBV18 and TRBJ1-5): NAGVMQNPRHLVRRRGQEARLRCSPMKGHSHVYWYRQLPEEGLKFMVYLQKENIIDESGMPKERFSAEFPKEGPSILRIQQVVRGDSAAYFCASSPQGAGNQPQHFGDGTRLSIL.

This clone has just a few counts. The chain has TRBV7-9 and TRBJ1-1, with D tentatively TRBD1 (6 bases). Germline CDR1 reads SEHNR; CDR2 reads FQNEAQ (reference sequence). V was shortened by 5 bases and J by 2 bases, with 12 bases between the two germline ends. This CDR3 spans 14 amino acids. The CDR3 region is CASSPRDTNTEAFF. CDR3 nucleotides: TGTGCCAGCAGCCCCCGGGACACCAACACTGAAGCTTTCTTT.

This clone was seen more than once but under ten times. The chain couples TRBV6-6 to TRBJ2-5, with 7 bases that match TRBD1. V was clipped by 5 bases and J by 5 bases; unmatched bases: 11. The CDR3 is made up of 15 amino acids. Germline V lookup: CDR1 MNHNY, CDR2 SVGAGI (reference sequence). CDR3 sequence reads: CASSPMRQGQETQYF. The CDR3 DNA follows: TGTGCCAGCAGTCCTATGAGACAGGGTCAGGAGACCCAGTACTTC.

The J gene is TRBJ2-5, the V gene TRBV4-3; D is possibly TRBD2 (5 bases). Trimming took 0 bases from V and 5 from J, leaving 16 bases between them. This CDR3 comprises 16 residues. Germline V gene sequence: CDR1 LGHNA, CDR2 YSLEER. The CDR3 here is CASSQDMTTIEETQYF. The CDR3 coding sequence is TGCGCCAGCAGCCAAGATATGACTACCATCGAGGAGACCCAGTACTTC.

V usage is TRBV2 and J usage is TRBJ2-5, with 8 bases identical to TRBD2. Germline trimming cut 10 bases from V and 5 bases from J; bases unmatched to any gene: 6. Germline CDR1 SNHLY, CDR2 FYNNEI. The length of the CDR3 is 12 residues. The CDR3 loop reads CATRGGTETQYF. DNA of the CDR3: TGTGCCACCCGGGGGGGGACGGAGACCCAGTACTTC.

The chain links TRBV19 to TRBJ1-5; TRBD1 aligns across 7 bases. Germline CDR1 is LNHDA and CDR2 is SQIVND (reference sequence). J was trimmed by 11 bases and V by 6 bases; bases with no gene match: 16. CDR3 length equals 15 residues. CDR3 loop: CASSPGTAPSESQHF. The CDR3 nucleotides read TGTGCCAGTAGCCCTGGGACAGCCCCGTCGGAGTCCCAGCATTTT.

This chain connects TRBV7-2 to TRBJ1-5; no clear D gene. The CDR3 runs 15 residues. The V and J ends lost 0 bases and 6 bases respectively, with 12 bases between them. The V gene's germline CDR1 is SGHTA and CDR2 FQGNSA. The CDR3: CASSLAVGAIQPQHF. The CDR3 nucleotides read TGTGCCAGCAGCTTAGCGGTTGGAGCCATTCAGCCCCAGCATTTT. Filled out from reference TRBV7-2 and TRBJ1-5, the complete variable domain reads GAGVSQSPSNKVTEKGKDVELRCDPISGHTALYWYRQSLGQGLEFLIYFQGNSAPDKSGLPSDRFSAERTGGSVSTLTIQRTQQEDSAVYLCASSLAVGAIQPQHFGDGTRLSIL.

The rearrangement uses TRBV5-5 and TRBJ2-1; 11 bases align to TRBD2. CDR3 length: 16 residues. Losses at the gene ends were 4 bases for V and 8 bases for J; bases not matched to a gene: 11. CDR1 and CDR2 from the germline V gene are SGHKS and YYEKEE (reference sequence). CDR3 in amino acids: CASSPLGTSGSDEQFF. The CDR3 coding sequence is TGTGCCAGCAGCCCACTCGGTACTAGCGGGAGTGATGAGCAGTTCTTC.

V is TRBV4-1 and J is TRBJ1-5; 7 bases agree with TRBD1. After removal of 6 bases from V and 6 bases from J, the junction contained 8 bases not matched to a gene. Germline CDR1 and CDR2: MGHRA and YSYEKL. The CDR3 is 14 residues long. The CDR3 DNA reads as TGCGCCAGCAGTCATCGACAGGGTGGTCAGCCCCAGCATTTT. It is translated as CASSHRQGGQPQHF.

The chain uses TRBV5-1 and TRBJ2-3; 12 nucleotides align to TRBD2. V lost 3 bases, J lost 3 bases, and 5 bases stayed unmatched. Looked up from germline, CDR1 is SGHRS and CDR2 is YFSETQ. The CDR3 contains 16 residues. The CDR3 sequence is CASSWRLAGATDTQYF. In nucleotides, the CDR3 is TGCGCCAGCAGCTGGAGACTAGCGGGGGCTACAGATACGCAGTATTTT.

On this clone itself: An end of the junction does not agree with germline; a read error may underlie this. The CDR3 region is CASSDSQGPYGYTF. CDR3 DNA sequence: TGTGCCAGCAGTGACTCTCAGGGCCCCTATGGCTACACCTTC. This chain connects TRBV6-5 to TRBJ1-2; possible D gene TRBD1, 5 bases. The CDR3 has 14 amino acids. Looked up from germline, CDR1 is MNHEY and CDR2 is SVGAGI.

CDR3 coding DNA: TGTGCCAGCAGTGAAGCGAGACTAGCTGAGCAGTTCTTC. It encodes CASSEARLAEQFF. The chain links TRBV6-1 to TRBJ2-1; 7 nucleotides agree with TRBD2. From germline, CDR1 is MNHNS and CDR2 SASEGT. The length of the CDR3 is 13 residues. After removal of 0 bases from V and 9 bases from J, the junction contained 2 bases not matched to a gene.

CDR3 protein: CASSRQDRDGYTF. In DNA form, the CDR3 reads TGTGCCAGCTCCCGACAGGATCGGGATGGCTACACCTTC. V is TRBV18 and J is TRBJ1-2, with a tentative D call TRBD1 (6 bases). Trimming left V 6 bases short and J 6 bases short, with 14 bases between. This CDR3 is 13 amino acids long. From germline, CDR1 is KGHSH and CDR2 LQKENI.

V gene TRBV7-8 combines with J gene TRBJ2-7; 9 bases match TRBD1. The V gene end was trimmed by 0 bases and the J gene end by 2 bases; junction bases not matched to a gene: 5. The CDR3 has 16 amino acids. Germline V gene data show CDR1 as SGHVS and CDR2 as FQNEAQ. The CDR3 region is CASSLAGTGKPYEQYV. The CDR3 region has the DNA TGTGCCAGCAGCTTAGCCGGGACAGGGAAACCCTACGAGCAGTACGTC.

The chain employs TRBV13 and TRBJ1-2; D ambiguous. This CDR3 has 14 residues. Per germline, CDR1 PRHDT and CDR2 FYEKMQ (reference sequence). Trimming shortened V by 5 bases and J by 4 bases, and 14 bases separated the two germline ends. In nucleotides, the CDR3 is TGTGCCAGCAGCCCCCCCGGTGATATCTATGGCTACACCTTC. This translates into CASSPPGDIYGYTF.

The gene calls are TRBV7-9 and TRBJ2-1; TRBD1 matches at 9 bases. The CDR3 contains 14 residues. CDR1 and CDR2 from the germline V gene are SEHNR and FQNEAQ (reference sequence). J lost 5 bases, V lost 3 bases, and 2 bases had no gene match. The CDR3 bases are TGTGCCAGCAGCTTGGACAGGGGAGACAATGAGCAGTTCTTC. Its translation is CASSLDRGDNEQFF.